The 2 T cell receptor beta chains listed next were all sequenced from one sample in a study of blood T cell repertoires in COVID-19. Some clones are missing from TCRdb's copy, which holds only in-frame ones; the method was immunoSEQ multiplex PCR. The data show some 390,000 clones, roughly 86% seen once. The specimen was PBMCs or T cells enriched from blood (not recorded which). Source of these receptors: a woman aged 25-40 years who had recovered from COVID-19.

V gene TRBV18 combines with J gene TRBJ2-6, with D perhaps matching TRBD1 (5 bases). V was pared by 0 bases and J by 0 bases, with 6 bases between. CDR3 length equals 16 residues. Looked up from germline, CDR1 is KGHSH and CDR2 is LQKENI. CDR3 protein: CASSPPGDSGANVLTF. CDR3 DNA: TGTGCCAGCTCACCACCAGGGGACTCTGGGGCCAACGTCCTGACTTTC.

J is TRBJ2-3 and V is TRBV28; the match to TRBD2 covers 7 bases. With V trimmed by 2 bases and J by 0 bases, 11 bases remained unmatched. Per the germline V gene, CDR1 is MDHEN and CDR2 is SYDVKM. This CDR3 is built from 18 residues. The CDR3, as DNA: TGTGCCAGCAGTTTAACCCTAGCGGAGGGACCTAGCACAGATACGCAGTATTTT. Amino acids: CASSLTLAEGPSTDTQYF.